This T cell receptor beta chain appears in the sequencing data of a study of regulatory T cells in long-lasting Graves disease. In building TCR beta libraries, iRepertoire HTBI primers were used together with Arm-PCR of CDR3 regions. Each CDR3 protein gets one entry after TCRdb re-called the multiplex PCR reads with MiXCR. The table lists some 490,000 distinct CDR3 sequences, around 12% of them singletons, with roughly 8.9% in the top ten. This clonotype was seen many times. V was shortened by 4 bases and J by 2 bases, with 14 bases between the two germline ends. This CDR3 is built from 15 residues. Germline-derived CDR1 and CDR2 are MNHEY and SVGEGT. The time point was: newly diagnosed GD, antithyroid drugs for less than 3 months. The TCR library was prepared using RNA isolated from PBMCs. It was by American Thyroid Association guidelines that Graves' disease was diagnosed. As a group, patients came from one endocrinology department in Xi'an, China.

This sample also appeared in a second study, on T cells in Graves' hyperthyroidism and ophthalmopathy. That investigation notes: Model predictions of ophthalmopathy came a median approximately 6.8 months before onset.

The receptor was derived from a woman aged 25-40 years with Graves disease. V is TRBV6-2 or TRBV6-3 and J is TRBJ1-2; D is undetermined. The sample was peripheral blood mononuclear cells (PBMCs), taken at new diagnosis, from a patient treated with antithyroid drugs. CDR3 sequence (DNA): TGTGCCAGCAGTTCGAGACCGGAGGCCAACTATGGCTACACCTTC. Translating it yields CASSSRPEANYGYTF.